This is a list of T cell receptor beta chains from one sample in a study of tumor-infiltrating lymphocytes in primary liver carcinoma. Each CDR3 protein is one row after TCRdb ran MiXCR on the multiplex PCR reads. The repertoire holds 300,000 to 400,000 distinct CDR3 sequences, with 65% as singletons. Sequencing used peripheral blood. The receptor set was obtained from a man aged 40-49 years with primary liver carcinoma and hepatitis B virus infection. The CDR3 runs from the conserved cysteine through the conserved F or W. A D gene is named only where the DNA matches it firmly. Size is omitted from some rows. Given values are once, few, many or a class for expanded clones.

clone_size | j_call | v_call | d_call | cdr3_aa | cdr3_nt
once | TRBJ2-3 | TRBV7-2 | TRBD2 | CASSPNAAGDGTQYF | TGTGCCAGCAGCCCCAATGCGGCGGGAGACGGTACGCAGTATTTT
few | TRBJ2-3 | TRBV6-5 | - | CASRRTPLELFRDTQYF | TGTGCCAGCAGACGGACACCCCTCGAGCTCTTCCGAGATACGCAGTATTTT
- | TRBJ1-2 | TRBV4-2 | - | CASTQGETKGYTF | TGTGCCAGCACCCAAGGCGAGACTAAGGGCTACACCTTC
- | TRBJ1-1 | TRBV6-5 | TRBD1 | CANSYSPGTDEAFF | TGTGCCAACAGTTACTCCCCCGGGACAGATGAAGCTTTCTTT
- | TRBJ1-5 | TRBV6-6 | - | CVSSYTGGSNQPQHF | TGTGTCAGCAGTTACACGGGGGGTAGTAATCAGCCCCAGCATTTT
many | TRBJ2-7 | TRBV11-2 | - | CASSLGGGQYEQYF | TGTGCCAGCAGTTTAGGTGGGGGGCAATACGAGCAGTACTTC
- | TRBJ2-1 | TRBV5-6 | TRBD2 | CASSLAASGSAEQFF | TGTGCCAGCAGCTTGGCGGCTAGCGGGAGTGCTGAGCAGTTCTTC
few | TRBJ2-7 | TRBV10-2 | - | CASSESTSYEQYF | TGCGCCAGCAGTGAGTCGACATCCTACGAGCAGTACTTC
- | TRBJ2-7 | TRBV7-9 | - | CASSTGPGPDYEQYF | TGTGCCAGCAGCACGGGGCCAGGGCCCGACTACGAGCAGTACTTC
- | TRBJ2-3 | TRBV7-9 | - | CASSPRGGDTQYF | TGTGCCAGCAGCCCCAGAGGGGGTGATACGCAGTATTTT
- | TRBJ1-2 | TRBV5-1 | - | CASSLGAVYGYTF | TGCGCCAGCAGCTTGGGAGCGGTTTATGGCTACACCTTC
many | TRBJ2-3 | TRBV4-1 | - | CASSQERTFSDTQYF | TGCGCCAGCAGCCAAGAGAGAACCTTTTCGGATACGCAGTATTTT
- | TRBJ2-7 | TRBV9 | TRBD2 | CASSVGTSGSEQYF | TGTGCCAGCAGCGTAGGGACTAGCGGGAGCGAGCAGTACTTC
- | TRBJ2-7 | TRBV11-2 | TRBD1 | CASSLNPRQGASAYEQYF | TGTGCCAGCAGCCTAAACCCCAGACAGGGGGCGTCGGCCTACGAGCAGTACTTC
few | TRBJ2-3 | TRBV4-1 | TRBD2 | CASSQARLAGAITDTQYF | TGCGCCAGCAGCCAAGCCAGGCTAGCGGGAGCGATCACAGATACGCAGTATTTT
- | TRBJ2-3 | TRBV11-2 | TRBD2 | CASSQGLTGVDTQYF | TGTGCCAGCTCCCAGGGACTAACGGGAGTAGATACGCAGTATTTT
- | TRBJ2-1 | TRBV6-1 | TRBD2 | CASSEALTSGRARTQFF | TGTGCCAGCAGTGAAGCGCTGACTAGCGGGAGAGCGAGGACCCAGTTCTTC
medium-sized | TRBJ1-1 | TRBV11-2 | - | CASSLGVDTEAFF | TGTGCCAGCAGCTTGGGGGTTGACACTGAAGCTTTCTTT
many | TRBJ2-5 | TRBV11-1 | - | CASSRAGWGLQETQYF | TGTGCCAGCAGCCGTGCAGGTTGGGGCCTCCAAGAGACCCAGTACTTC
- | TRBJ2-1 | TRBV11-2 | TRBD1 | CASRPRGQAKQFF | TGTGCCAGCAGGCCGCGGGGACAGGCTAAGCAGTTCTTC
once | TRBJ1-2 | TRBV11-2 | - | CASGPRQDYDYTF | TGTGCTAGCGGCCCCCGACAAGACTATGACTACACCTTC
- | TRBJ2-1 | TRBV11-2 | - | CTSNYTSGRVGNEQFF | TGTACCAGCAACTATACGAGTGGGAGAGTTGGGAATGAGCAGTTCTTC
many | TRBJ2-3 | TRBV4-2 | TRBD2 | CASSPFTVAGSRTDTQYF | TGTGCCAGCAGCCCTTTCACGGTAGCGGGATCCCGGACAGATACGCAGTATTTT
many | TRBJ1-1 | TRBV6-6 | TRBD1 | CASIQGTNTEAFF | TGTGCCAGCATACAGGGGACGAACACTGAAGCTTTCTTT
- | TRBJ2-7 | TRBV7-9 | - | CASSSAPRVLYEQYF | TGTGCCAGCAGCTCGGCCCCCAGGGTGTTATACGAGCAGTACTTC
- | TRBJ1-5 | TRBV6-1 | TRBD1 | CASSIHVPGQGGNQPQHF | TGTGCCAGCAGTATACACGTCCCGGGACAGGGAGGGAATCAGCCCCAGCATTTT
- | TRBJ2-2 | TRBV7-2 | TRBD2 | CASSFDTSGRAGELFF | TGTGCCAGCAGCTTCGACACTAGCGGGAGGGCCGGGGAGCTGTTTTTT
- | TRBJ2-1 | TRBV5-1 | TRBD1 | CASSEDRGTEQFF | TGCGCCAGCAGTGAGGACAGGGGCACCGAGCAGTTCTTC
- | TRBJ2-3 | TRBV6-5 | TRBD2 | CASSYLPTSDLTDTQYF | TGTGCCAGCAGTTACTTGCCCACTAGCGACCTCACAGATACGCAGTATTTT
- | TRBJ2-7 | TRBV11-2 | TRBD1 | CVSSSRTGGNVQYF | TGTGTCAGCAGCTCTCGGACAGGGGGCAACGTGCAGTACTTC
- | TRBJ1-1 | TRBV11-2 | - | CASNRGAQGFGTEAFF | TGTGCAAGCAACCGTGGGGCTCAGGGGTTTGGCACTGAAGCTTTCTTT
- | TRBJ2-7 | TRBV28 | - | CASSLTRAQYF | TGTGCCAGCAGTTTAACGCGAGCGCAGTACTTC
- | TRBJ2-1 | TRBV6-1 | - | CTSRPTQEDFYNEQFF | TGTACCAGCAGACCTACTCAGGAGGATTTTTACAATGAGCAGTTCTTC
few | TRBJ2-5 | TRBV6-6 | - | CASSYNREAETQYF | TGTGCCAGCAGTTACAACAGGGAGGCAGAGACCCAGTACTTC
many | TRBJ2-7 | TRBV11-2 | TRBD1 | CASSLAGTGVLEQYF | TGTGCCAGCAGCCTCGCCGGGACAGGGGTCCTCGAGCAGTACTTC
many | TRBJ1-1 | TRBV5-4 | - | CASSLGLGQLNTEAFF | TGTGCCAGCAGCCTCGGACTAGGTCAGCTGAACACTGAAGCTTTCTTT
- | TRBJ2-1 | TRBV5-1 | - | CVSSLDLVNEQFF | TGCGTCAGCAGCTTGGATCTAGTTAATGAGCAGTTCTTC
many | TRBJ2-7 | TRBV14 | - | CASSQVASVGEQYF | TGTGCCAGCAGCCAAGTTGCTAGCGTCGGCGAGCAGTACTTC
- | TRBJ1-2 | TRBV6-1 | - | CASRPPLLGGYTF | TGTGCCAGCAGGCCCCCGTTACTTGGTGGCTACACCTTC
- | TRBJ1-1 | TRBV29-1 | - | CNVEVTQGPTEVFF | TGCAACGTTGAAGTCACCCAGGGTCCCACTGAAGTTTTCTTT
- | TRBJ1-6 | TRBV28 | - | CASSLIQDNSPLHF | TGTGCCAGCAGTTTAATACAAGATAATTCACCCCTCCACTTT
few | TRBJ2-7 | TRBV28 | - | CASSLQTRNEQYF | TGTGCCAGCAGTTTACAAACACGCAACGAGCAGTACTTC
- | TRBJ2-7 | TRBV7-9 | - | CASSPDVQRYEQYF | TGTGCCAGCAGCCCGGACGTCCAGCGTTACGAGCAGTACTTC
- | TRBJ2-4 | TRBV6-1 | - | CASSESGAVLAKNIQYF | TGTGCCAGCAGTGAATCGGGGGCAGTCCTAGCCAAAAACATTCAGTACTTC
- | TRBJ1-4 | TRBV6-1 | - | CASSGGDFYEKLFF | TGTGCCAGCAGTGGGGGGGACTTTTATGAAAAACTGTTTTTT
many | TRBJ2-1 | TRBV6-1 | TRBD2 | CASDGFLAGVDEQFF | TGTGCCAGCGACGGTTTTTTAGCGGGAGTTGATGAGCAGTTCTTC
- | TRBJ2-1 | TRBV5-1 | - | CASTDRGGQFF | TGCGCCAGCACGGATAGAGGAGGGCAGTTCTTC
- | TRBJ2-5 | TRBV11-2 | TRBD1 | CASSLQQGEWETRYF | TGTGCCAGTAGCTTACAACAGGGGGAATGGGAGACCCGGTACTTC